Below, one TCR beta chain is given with its context. This sample stems from a study of T cells expressing NK-cell markers. Germline V gives CDR1 SGHVS, CDR2 FQNEAQ. There are 15 residues in the CDR3. TCRdb re-analyzed the 5' RACE reads; it lists each CDR3 protein once, without DNA. In all, the sample yields some 150,000 distinct CDR3 sequences. The sequence came from a woman between 45 and 60 years old in good health. The sample comprised blood T cells: a sorted CD56 or NKG2C T cell subset, CD4+ or CD8+ T cells, or bulk PBMC T cells (not recorded which). The rearrangement joins TRBV7-8 to TRBJ2-3; the TRBD2 assignment by TCRdb is unverifiable without DNA. CDR3 sequence reads: CASSLVGGRENTQYF.